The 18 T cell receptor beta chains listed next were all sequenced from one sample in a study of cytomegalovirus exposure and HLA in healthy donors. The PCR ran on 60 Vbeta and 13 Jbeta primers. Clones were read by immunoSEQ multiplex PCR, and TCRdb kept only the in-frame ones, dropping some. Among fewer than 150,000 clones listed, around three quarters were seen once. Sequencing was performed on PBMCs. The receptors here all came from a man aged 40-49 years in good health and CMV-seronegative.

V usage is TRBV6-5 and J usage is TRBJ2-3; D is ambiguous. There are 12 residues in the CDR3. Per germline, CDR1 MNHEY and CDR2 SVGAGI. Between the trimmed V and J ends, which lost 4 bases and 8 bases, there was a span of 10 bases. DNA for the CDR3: TGTGCCAGCAGTTCCGCCCCGGGTACGCAGTATTTT. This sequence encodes CASSSAPGTQYF.

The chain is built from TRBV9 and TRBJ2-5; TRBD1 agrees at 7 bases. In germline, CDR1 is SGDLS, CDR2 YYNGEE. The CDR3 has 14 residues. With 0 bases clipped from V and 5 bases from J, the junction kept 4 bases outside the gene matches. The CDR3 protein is CASSVGGGAETQYF. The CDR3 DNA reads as TGTGCCAGCAGCGTAGGAGGGGGCGCTGAGACCCAGTACTTC.

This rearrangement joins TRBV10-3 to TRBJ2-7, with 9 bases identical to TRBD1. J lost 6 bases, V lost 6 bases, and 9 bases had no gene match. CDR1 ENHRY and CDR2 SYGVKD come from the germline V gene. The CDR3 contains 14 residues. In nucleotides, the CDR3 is TGTGCCATCAGGTCACAGGGGGCTGGACGCGAGCAGTACTTC. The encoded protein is CAIRSQGAGREQYF.

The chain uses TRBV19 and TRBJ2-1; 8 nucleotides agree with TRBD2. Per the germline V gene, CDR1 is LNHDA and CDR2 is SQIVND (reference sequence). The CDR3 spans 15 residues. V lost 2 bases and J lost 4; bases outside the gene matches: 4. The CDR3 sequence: CASSIITGGYNEQFF. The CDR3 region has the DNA TGTGCCAGTAGTATAATAACGGGGGGGTACAATGAGCAGTTCTTC.

The CDR3 region is CASSQPLGRITEAFF. The CDR3 DNA follows: TGCGCCAGCAGCCAGCCTTTGGGGCGGATCACTGAAGCTTTCTTT. V is TRBV4-3 and J is TRBJ1-1; possible D gene TRBD1, 5 bases. Germline CDR1 is LGHNA and CDR2 is YSLEER. Trimming left V 3 bases short and J 4 bases short, with 15 bases between. The CDR3 has 15 amino acids.

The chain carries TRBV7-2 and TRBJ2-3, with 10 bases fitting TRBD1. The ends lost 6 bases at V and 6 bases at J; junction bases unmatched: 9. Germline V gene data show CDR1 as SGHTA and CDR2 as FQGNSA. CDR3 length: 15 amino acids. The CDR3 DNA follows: TGTGCCAGCAGACTAGACCGGGACAGGGGCGATACGCAGTATTTT. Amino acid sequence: CASRLDRDRGDTQYF.

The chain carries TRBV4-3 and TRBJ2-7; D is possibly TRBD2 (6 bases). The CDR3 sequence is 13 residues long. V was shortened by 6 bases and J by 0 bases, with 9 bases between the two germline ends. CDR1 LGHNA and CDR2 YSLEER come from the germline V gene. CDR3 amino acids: CASRDYSSYEQYF. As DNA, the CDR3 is TGCGCCAGCAGGGACTATAGCTCCTACGAGCAGTACTTC.

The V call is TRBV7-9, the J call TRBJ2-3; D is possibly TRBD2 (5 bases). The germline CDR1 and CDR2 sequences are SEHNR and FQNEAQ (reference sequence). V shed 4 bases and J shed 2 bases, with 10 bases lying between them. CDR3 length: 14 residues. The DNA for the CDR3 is TGTGCCAGCAGCTCACACGGGAACACAGATACGCAGTATTTT. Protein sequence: CASSSHGNTDTQYF.

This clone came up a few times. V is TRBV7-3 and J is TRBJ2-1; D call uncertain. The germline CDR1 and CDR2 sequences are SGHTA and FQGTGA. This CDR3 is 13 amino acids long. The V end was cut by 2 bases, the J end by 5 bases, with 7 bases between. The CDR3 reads CASSLAIHNEQFF. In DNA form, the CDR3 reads TGTGCCAGCAGCTTAGCGATCCACAATGAGCAGTTCTTC.

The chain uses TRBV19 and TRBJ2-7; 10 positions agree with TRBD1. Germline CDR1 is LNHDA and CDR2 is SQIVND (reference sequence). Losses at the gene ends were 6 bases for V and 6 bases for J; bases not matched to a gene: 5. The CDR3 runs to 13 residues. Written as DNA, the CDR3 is TGTGCCAGTAGGATGACAGGGGGCGCCGAGCAGTACTTC. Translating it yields CASRMTGGAEQYF.

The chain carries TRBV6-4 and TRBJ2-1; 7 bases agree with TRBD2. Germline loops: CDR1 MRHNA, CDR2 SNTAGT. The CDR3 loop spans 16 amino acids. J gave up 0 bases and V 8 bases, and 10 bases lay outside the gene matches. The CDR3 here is CASASRLANSYNEQFF. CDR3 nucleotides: TGTGCCAGCGCCTCAAGACTAGCAAACTCCTACAATGAGCAGTTCTTC.

For the CDR3, the DNA is TGTGCCAGTAGTATTTCGGGGGGCACAGATACGCAGTATTTT. Translating gives CASSISGGTDTQYF. The chain recombines TRBV19 with TRBJ2-3; a possible D gene is TRBD2 (6 bases). Deletions cut 3 bases from V and 1 base from J, with 8 bases between. The CDR3 has 14 amino acids. Germline CDR1 reads LNHDA; CDR2 reads SQIVND (reference sequence). The entire variable domain, with the rest obtained from reference TRBV19 and TRBJ2-3, is as follows: DGGITQSPKYLFRKEGQNVTLSCEQNLNHDAMYWYRQDPGQGLRLIYYSQIVNDFQKGDIAEGYSVSREKKESFPLTVTSAQKNPTAFYLCASSISGGTDTQYFGPGTRLTVL.

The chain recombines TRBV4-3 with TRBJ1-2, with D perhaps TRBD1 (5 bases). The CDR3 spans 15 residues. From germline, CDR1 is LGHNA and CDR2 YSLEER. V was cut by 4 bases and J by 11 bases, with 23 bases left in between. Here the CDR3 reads CASSPSRVPSYVYTF. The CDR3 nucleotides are TGCGCCAGCAGCCCCAGCAGGGTTCCCAGCTATGTATACACCTTC.

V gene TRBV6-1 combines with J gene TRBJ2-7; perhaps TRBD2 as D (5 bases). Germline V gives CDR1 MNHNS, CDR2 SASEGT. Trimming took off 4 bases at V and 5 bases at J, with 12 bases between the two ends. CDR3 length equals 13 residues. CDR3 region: CASSVRLGDEQYF. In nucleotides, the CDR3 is TGTGCCAGCAGTGTACGTCTCGGGGACGAGCAGTACTTC.

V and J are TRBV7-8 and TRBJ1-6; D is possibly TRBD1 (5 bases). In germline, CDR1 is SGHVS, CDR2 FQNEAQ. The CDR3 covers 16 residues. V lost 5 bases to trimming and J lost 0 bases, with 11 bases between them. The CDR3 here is CASSGQQSSYNSPLHF. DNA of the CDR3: TGTGCCAGCAGCGGACAACAGAGCTCCTATAATTCACCCCTCCACTTT.

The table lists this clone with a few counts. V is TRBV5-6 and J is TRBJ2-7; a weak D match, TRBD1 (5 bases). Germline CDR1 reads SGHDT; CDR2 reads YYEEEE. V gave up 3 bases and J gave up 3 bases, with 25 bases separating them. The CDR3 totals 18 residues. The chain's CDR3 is CASSSLTQGVHALYEQYF. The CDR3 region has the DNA TGTGCCAGCAGCTCATTAACACAAGGGGTGCACGCCCTCTACGAGCAGTACTTC.

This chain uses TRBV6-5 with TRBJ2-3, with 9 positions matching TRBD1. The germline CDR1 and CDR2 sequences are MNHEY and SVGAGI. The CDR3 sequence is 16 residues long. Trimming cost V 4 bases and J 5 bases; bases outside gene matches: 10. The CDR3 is CASSSWTGELGDTQYF. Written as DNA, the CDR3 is TGTGCCAGCAGTTCCTGGACAGGGGAATTGGGAGATACGCAGTATTTT.

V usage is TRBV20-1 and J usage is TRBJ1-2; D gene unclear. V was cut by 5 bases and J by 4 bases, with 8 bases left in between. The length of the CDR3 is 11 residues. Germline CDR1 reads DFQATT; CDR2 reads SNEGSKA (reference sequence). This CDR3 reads CSAVPGYGYTF. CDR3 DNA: TGCAGTGCTGTCCCGGGCTATGGCTACACCTTC.